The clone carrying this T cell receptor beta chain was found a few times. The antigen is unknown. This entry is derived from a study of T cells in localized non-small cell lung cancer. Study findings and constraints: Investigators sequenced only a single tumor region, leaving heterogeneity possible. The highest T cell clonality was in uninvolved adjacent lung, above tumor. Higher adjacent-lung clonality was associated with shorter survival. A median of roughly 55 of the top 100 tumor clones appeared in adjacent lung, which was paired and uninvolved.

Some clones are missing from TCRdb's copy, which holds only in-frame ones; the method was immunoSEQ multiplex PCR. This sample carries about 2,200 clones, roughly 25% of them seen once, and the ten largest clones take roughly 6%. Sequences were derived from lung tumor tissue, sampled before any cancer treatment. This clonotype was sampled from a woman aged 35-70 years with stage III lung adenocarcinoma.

The CDR3 sequence: CASSLRVRVSSPLHF. The CDR3 DNA follows: TGTGCCAGCAGCTTAAGGGTTAGGGTTTCTTCACCCCTCCACTTT. The chain employs TRBV11-3 and TRBJ1-6; D not certain. Germline-derived CDR1 and CDR2 are SGHNT and YENEEA. The V end lost 2 bases, the J end lost 9 bases, and 14 bases lay between the germline ends. The CDR3 sequence is 15 residues long.